The present T cell receptor (beta chain) was sequenced within a study of T-cell memory formation after mild COVID-19. Study-level information: TCR clusters were mostly confined to one donor each. Points from the study as a whole: Prior to infection, memory already included some responding clones, suggesting cross-reactive memory joined.

There are a few counts of this clonotype. Antigen specificity is unknown. Germline V gene lookup returns CDR1 SNHLY and CDR2 FYNNEI. This CDR3 is built from 15 residues. V lost 6 bases and J 0 bases, leaving 13 bases between the germline ends. Each CDR3 protein gets one entry after TCRdb re-called the 5' RACE reads with MiXCR. The table has approximately 150,000 distinct CDR3 sequences, about 14% seen once. Sequenced: PBMCs or a T cell subset sorted from them (not recorded which). The receptor's source is an adult woman who had mild COVID-19 (a few samples of this study predate the infection). Cell type and time point are not known. The genes are TRBV2 and TRBJ2-3; perhaps TRBD2 as D (6 bases). The CDR3 DNA is TGTGCCAGCAGCGTGACGGGGGATAGCACAGATACGCAGTATTTT. It encodes CASSVTGDSTDTQYF.